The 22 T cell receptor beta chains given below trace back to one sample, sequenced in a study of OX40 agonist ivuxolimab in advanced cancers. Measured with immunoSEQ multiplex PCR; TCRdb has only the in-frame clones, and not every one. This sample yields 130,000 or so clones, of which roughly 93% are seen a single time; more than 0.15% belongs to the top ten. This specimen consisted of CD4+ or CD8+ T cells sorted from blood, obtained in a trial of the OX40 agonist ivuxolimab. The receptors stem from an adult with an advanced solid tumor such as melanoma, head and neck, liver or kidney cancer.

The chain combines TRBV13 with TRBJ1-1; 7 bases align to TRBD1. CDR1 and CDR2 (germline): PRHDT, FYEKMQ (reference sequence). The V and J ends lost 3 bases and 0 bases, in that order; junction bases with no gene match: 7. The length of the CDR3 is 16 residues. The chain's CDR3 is CASSFRTGALNTEAFF. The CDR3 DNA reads TGTGCCAGCAGCTTTCGGACAGGAGCCTTGAACACTGAAGCTTTCTTT.

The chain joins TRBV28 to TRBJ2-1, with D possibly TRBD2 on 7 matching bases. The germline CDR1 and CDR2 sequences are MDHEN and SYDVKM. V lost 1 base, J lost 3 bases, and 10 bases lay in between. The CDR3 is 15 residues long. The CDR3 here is CASSLSGGNYNEQFF. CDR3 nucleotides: TGTGCCAGCAGTTTATCGGGGGGCAACTACAATGAGCAGTTCTTC.

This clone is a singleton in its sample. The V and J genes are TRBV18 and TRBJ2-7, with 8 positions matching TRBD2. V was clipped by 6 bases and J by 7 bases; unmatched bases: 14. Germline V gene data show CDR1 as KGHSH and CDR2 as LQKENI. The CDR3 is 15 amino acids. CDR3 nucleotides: TGTGCCAGCTCCCGGGTAAACGGGGGGGGCGAAGAGCAGTACTTC. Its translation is CASSRVNGGGEEQYF.

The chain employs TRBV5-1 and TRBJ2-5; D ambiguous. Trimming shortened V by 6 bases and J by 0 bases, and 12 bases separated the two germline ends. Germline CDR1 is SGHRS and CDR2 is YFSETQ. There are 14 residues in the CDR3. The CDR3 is CASKRQPNQETQYF. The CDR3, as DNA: TGCGCCAGCAAGAGGCAGCCCAACCAAGAGACCCAGTACTTC.

The CDR3 region is CASSAGTDTGELFF. Here the CDR3 DNA reads TGTGCCAGCAGCGCCGGGACAGACACCGGGGAGCTGTTTTTT. This chain joins TRBV7-9 and TRBJ2-2; 7 bases are shared with TRBD1. Trimming cost V 5 bases and J 3 bases; bases outside gene matches: 3. This CDR3 has 14 amino acids. In germline, CDR1 is SEHNR, CDR2 FQNEAQ (reference sequence).

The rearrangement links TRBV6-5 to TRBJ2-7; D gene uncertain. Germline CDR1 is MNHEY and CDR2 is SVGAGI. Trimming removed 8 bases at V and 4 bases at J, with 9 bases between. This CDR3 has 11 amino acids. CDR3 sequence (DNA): TGTGCCAGCGGCAGTCCTTACGAGCAGTACTTC. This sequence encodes CASGSPYEQYF.

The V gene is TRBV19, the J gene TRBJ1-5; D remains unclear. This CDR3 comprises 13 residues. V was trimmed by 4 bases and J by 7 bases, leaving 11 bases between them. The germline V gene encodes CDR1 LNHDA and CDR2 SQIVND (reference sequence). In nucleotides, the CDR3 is TGTGCCAGTAGTAAGGACGGTGGCCAGCCCCAGCATTTT. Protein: CASSKDGGQPQHF.

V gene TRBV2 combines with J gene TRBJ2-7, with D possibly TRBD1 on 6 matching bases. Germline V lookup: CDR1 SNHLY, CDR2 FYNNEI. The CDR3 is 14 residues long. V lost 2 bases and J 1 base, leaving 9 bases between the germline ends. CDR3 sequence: CASSEWDTSYEQYF. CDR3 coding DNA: TGTGCCAGCAGTGAATGGGACACTTCCTACGAGCAGTACTTC.

For the CDR3, the DNA is TGTGCCAGCAGTGAATATGGCGGGAGACAGGGGCGTCTCAATGAGCAGTTCTTC. Translation: CASSEYGGRQGRLNEQFF. This rearrangement joins TRBV6-1 to TRBJ2-1; D is perhaps TRBD1 (8 bases). CDR1 MNHNS and CDR2 SASEGT come from the germline V gene. Trimming cost V 2 bases and J 6 bases, with 23 bases left between them. The CDR3 spans 18 residues.

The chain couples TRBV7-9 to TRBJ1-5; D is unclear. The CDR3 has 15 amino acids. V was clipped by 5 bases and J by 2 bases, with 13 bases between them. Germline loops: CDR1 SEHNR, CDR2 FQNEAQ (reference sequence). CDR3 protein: CASSTAGYGNQPQHF. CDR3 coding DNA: TGTGCCAGCAGCACCGCGGGTTATGGCAATCAGCCCCAGCATTTT.

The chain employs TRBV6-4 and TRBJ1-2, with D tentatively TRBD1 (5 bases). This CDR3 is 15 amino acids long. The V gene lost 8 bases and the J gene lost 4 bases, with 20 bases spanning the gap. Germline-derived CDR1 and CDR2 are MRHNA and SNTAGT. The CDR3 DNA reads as TGTGCCAGCTTTAAGCCTGAGGGGTTCTCCTATGGCTACACCTTC. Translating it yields CASFKPEGFSYGYTF.

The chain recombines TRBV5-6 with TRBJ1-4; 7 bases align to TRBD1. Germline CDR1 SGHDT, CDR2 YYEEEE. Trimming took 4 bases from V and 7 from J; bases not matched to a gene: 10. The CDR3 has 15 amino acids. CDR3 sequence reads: CASSGATGRAEKLFF. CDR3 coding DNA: TGTGCCAGCAGCGGAGCGACAGGGAGGGCTGAAAAACTGTTTTTT.

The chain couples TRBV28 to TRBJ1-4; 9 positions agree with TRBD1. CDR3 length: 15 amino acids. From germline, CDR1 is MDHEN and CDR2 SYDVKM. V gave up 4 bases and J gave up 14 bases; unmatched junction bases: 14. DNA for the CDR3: TGTGCCAGCAGTTACTCCGGGACAGGGCCGTTGCGGCTGTTTTTT. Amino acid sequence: CASSYSGTGPLRLFF.

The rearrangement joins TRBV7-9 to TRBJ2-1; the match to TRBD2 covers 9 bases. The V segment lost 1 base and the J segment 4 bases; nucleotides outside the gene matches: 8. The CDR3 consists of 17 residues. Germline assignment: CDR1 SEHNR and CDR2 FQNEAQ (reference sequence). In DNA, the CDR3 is TGTGCCAGCAGCTTAGGGGGGCTAGCGGGATTTTACAATGAGCAGTTCTTC. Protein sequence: CASSLGGLAGFYNEQFF. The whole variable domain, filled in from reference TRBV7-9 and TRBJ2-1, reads DTGVSQNPRHKITKRGQNVTFRCDPISEHNRLYWYRQTLGQGPEFLTYFQNEAQLEKSRLLSDRFSAERPKGSFSTLEIQRTEQGDSAMYLCASSLGGLAGFYNEQFFGPGTRLTVL.

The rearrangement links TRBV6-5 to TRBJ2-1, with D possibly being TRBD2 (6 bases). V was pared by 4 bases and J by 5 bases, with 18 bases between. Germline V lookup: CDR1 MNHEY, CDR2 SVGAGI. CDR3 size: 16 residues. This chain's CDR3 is CASSSRLVPSDNEQFF. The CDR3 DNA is TGTGCCAGCAGTTCCAGACTAGTTCCATCCGACAATGAGCAGTTCTTC.

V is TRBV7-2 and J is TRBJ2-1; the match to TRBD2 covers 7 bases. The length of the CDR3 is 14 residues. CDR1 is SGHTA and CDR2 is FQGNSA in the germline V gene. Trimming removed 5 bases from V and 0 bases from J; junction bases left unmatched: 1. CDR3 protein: CASSGGGSYNEQFF. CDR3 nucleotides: TGTGCCAGCAGCGGCGGGGGCTCCTACAATGAGCAGTTCTTC.

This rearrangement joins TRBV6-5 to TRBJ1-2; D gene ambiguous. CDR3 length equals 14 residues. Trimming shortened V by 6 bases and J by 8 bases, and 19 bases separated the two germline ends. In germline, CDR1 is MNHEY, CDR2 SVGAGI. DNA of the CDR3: TGTGCCAGCAGGAACCTAAACTATGTCTCGGGCTACACCTTC. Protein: CASRNLNYVSGYTF.

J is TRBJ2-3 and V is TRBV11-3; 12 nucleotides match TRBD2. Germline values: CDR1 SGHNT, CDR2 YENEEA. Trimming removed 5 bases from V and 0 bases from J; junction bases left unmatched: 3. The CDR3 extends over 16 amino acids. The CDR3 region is CASSAGLAGSTDTQYF. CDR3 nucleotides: TGTGCCAGCAGCGCAGGACTAGCGGGAAGCACAGATACGCAGTATTTT.

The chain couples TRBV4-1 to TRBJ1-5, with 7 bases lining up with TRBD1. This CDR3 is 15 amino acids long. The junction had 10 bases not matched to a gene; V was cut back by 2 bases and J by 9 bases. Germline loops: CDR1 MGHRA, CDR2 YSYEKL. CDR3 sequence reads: CASSQTGTASGPQHF. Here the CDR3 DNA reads TGCGCCAGCAGCCAAACCGGGACAGCGTCGGGGCCCCAGCATTTT.

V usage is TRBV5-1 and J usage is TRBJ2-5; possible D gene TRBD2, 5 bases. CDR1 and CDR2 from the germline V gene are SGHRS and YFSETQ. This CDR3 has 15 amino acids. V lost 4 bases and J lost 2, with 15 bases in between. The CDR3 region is CASSVTTGDQETQYF. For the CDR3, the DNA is TGCGCCAGCAGCGTCACAACCGGGGATCAAGAGACCCAGTACTTC.

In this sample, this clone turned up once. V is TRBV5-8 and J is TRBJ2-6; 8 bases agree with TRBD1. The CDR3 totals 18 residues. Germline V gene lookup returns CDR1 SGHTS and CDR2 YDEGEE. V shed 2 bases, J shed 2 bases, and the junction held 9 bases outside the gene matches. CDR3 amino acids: CASSFGDRNPAGANVLTF. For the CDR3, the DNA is TGTGCCAGCAGCTTCGGGGACAGGAATCCGGCTGGGGCCAACGTCCTGACTTTC.

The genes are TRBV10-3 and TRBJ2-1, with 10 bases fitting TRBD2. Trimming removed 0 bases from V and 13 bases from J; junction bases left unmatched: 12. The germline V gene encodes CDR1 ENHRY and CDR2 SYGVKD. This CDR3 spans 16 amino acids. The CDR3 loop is CAISESSAGGSPGQFF. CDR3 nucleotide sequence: TGTGCCATCAGTGAGTCGTCAGCGGGGGGGTCCCCCGGACAGTTCTTC.